This T cell receptor beta chain emerged from a study of PD-1 blockade in mismatch repair-deficient tumors. In the study overall: Patients had approximately 13 mismatch repair-deficient cancer types, all previously treated and progressing.

A few pembrolizumab responders had their TCRs sequenced. CDR1 SGDLS and CDR2 YYNGEE come from the germline V gene. The CDR3 runs to 14 residues. Losses at the gene ends were 3 bases for V and 4 bases for J; bases not matched to a gene: 4. Libraries were prepared by immunoSEQ multiplex PCR; TCRdb keeps only in-frame clonotypes and omits some of them. The sample lists approximately 25,000 clones; 75% to 85% were seen once. The TCR was taken from an adult with mismatch repair-deficient cancer. V gene TRBV9 combines with J gene TRBJ2-5, with 9 bases that match TRBD1. The sequencing used peripheral blood, collected 12 weeks after starting pembrolizumab. As DNA, the CDR3 is TGTGCCAGCAGCGCCACAGGGGGCGGAGAGACCCAGTACTTC. Translated, it gives CASSATGGGETQYF.